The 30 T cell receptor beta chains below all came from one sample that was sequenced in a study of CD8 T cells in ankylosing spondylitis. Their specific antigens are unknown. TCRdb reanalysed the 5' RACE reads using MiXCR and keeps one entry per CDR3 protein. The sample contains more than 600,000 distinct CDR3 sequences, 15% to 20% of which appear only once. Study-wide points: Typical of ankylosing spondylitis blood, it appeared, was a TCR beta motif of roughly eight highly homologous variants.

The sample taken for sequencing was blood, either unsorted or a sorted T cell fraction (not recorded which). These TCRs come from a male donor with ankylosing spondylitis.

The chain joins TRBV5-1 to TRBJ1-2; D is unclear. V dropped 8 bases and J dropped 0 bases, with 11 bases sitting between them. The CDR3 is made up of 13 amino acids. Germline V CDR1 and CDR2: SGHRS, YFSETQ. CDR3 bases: TGCGCCAGATTCGGCGAGCCTAACTATGGCTACACCTTC. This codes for CARFGEPNYGYTF.

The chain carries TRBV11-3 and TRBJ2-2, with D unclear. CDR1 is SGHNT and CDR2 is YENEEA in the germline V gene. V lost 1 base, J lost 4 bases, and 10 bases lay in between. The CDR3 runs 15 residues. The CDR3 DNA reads TGTGCCAGCAGCTTAGGTTCGGCCGTCACCGGGGAGCTGTTTTTT. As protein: CASSLGSAVTGELFF.

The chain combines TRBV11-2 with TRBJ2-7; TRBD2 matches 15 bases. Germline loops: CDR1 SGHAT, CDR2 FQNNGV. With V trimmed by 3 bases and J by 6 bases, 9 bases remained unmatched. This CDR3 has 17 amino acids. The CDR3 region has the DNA TGTGCCAGCAGCTTCCTCGGACTAGCGGGGGGGCGGGCCGAGCAGTACTTC. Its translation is CASSFLGLAGGRAEQYF.

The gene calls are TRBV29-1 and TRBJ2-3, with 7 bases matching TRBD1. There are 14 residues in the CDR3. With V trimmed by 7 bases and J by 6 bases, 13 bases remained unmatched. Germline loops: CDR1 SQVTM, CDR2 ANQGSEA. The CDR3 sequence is CSANRVGGADTQYF. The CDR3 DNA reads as TGCAGCGCAAATAGGGTAGGGGGCGCCGATACGCAGTATTTT.

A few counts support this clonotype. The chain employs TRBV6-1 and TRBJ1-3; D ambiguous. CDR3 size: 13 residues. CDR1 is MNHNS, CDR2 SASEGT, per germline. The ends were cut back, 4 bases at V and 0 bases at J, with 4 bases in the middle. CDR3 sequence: CASSATSGNTIYF. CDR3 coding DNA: TGTGCCAGCAGTGCTACCTCTGGAAACACCATATATTTT.

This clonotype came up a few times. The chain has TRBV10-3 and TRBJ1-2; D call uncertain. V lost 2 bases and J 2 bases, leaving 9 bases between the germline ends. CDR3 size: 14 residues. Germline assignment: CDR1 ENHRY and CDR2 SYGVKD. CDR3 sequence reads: CAISEPGGNYGYTF. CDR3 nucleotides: TGTGCCATCAGTGAGCCGGGAGGGAACTATGGCTACACCTTC.

This CDR3 is CASETKTGGTTEAFF. In nucleotides, the CDR3 is TGTGCCAGCGAGACTAAAACAGGGGGGACCACTGAAGCTTTCTTT. The gene calls are TRBV6-2 or TRBV6-3 and TRBJ1-1, with 8 nucleotides matching TRBD1. The CDR3 consists of 15 residues. Per germline, CDR1 MNHEY and CDR2 SVGEGT. The V and J ends lost 8 bases and 4 bases, in that order; junction bases with no gene match: 12.

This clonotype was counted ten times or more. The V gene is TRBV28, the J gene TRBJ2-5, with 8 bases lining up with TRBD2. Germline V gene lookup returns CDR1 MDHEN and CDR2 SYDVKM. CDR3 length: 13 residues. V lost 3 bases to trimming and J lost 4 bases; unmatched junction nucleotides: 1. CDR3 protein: CASSFLAGETQYF. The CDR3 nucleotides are TGTGCCAGCAGTTTCCTAGCGGGAGAGACCCAGTACTTC.

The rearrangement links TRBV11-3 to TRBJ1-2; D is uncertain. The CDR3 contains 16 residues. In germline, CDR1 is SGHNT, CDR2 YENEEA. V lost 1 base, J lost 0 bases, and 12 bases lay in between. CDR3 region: CASSLGGKRTNYGYTF. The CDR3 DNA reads TGTGCCAGCAGCTTAGGTGGGAAGAGAACTAACTATGGCTACACCTTC.

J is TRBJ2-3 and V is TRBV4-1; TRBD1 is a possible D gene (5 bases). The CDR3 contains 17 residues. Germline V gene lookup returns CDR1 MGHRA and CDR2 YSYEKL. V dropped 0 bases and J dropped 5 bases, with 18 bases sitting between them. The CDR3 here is CASSQESRQGGLDTQYF. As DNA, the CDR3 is TGCGCCAGCAGCCAAGAGAGCAGGCAGGGTGGTCTAGATACGCAGTATTTT.

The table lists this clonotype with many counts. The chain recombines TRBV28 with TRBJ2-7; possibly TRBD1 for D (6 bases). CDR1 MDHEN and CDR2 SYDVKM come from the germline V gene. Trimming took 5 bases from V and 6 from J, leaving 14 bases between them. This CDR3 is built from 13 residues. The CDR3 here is CASSGKQGGEQYF. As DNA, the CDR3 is TGTGCCAGCAGTGGCAAACAGGGTGGCGAGCAGTACTTC.

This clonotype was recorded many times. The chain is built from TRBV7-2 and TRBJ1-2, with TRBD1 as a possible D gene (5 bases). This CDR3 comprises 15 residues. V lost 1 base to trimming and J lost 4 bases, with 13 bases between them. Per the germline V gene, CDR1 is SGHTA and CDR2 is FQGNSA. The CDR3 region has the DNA TGTGCCAGCAGCTTAGGGGGACGGCCGACCTATGGCTACACCTTC. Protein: CASSLGGRPTYGYTF.

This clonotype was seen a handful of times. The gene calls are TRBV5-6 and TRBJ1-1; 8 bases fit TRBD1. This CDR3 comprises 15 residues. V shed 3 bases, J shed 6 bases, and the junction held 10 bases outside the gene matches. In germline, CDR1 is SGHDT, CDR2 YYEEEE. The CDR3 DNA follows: TGTGCCAGCAGCTATCGGGACAGGCCAACCTCTGAAGCTTTCTTT. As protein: CASSYRDRPTSEAFF.

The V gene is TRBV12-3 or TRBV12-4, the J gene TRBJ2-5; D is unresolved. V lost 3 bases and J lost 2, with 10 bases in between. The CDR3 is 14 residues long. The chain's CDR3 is CASSLISAQETQYF. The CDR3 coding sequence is TGTGCCAGCAGTTTGATCAGCGCGCAAGAGACCCAGTACTTC.

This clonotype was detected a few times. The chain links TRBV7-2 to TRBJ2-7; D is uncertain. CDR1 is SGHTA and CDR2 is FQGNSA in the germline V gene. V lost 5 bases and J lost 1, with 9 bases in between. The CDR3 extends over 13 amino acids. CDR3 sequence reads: CASSRHMSYEQYF. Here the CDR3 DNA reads TGTGCCAGCAGCAGACATATGTCCTACGAGCAGTACTTC.

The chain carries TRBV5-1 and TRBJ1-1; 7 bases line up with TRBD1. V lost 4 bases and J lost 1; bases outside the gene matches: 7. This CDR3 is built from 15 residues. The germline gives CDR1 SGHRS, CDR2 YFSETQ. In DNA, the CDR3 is TGCGCCAGCAGCGACATAACAGGGGCGAACACTGAAGCTTTCTTT. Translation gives CASSDITGANTEAFF.

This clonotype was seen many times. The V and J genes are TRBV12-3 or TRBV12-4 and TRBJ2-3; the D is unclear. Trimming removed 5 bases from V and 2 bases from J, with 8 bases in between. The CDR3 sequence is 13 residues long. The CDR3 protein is CASSRSYTDTQYF. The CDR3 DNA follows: TGTGCCAGCAGTAGGTCCTACACAGATACGCAGTATTTT.

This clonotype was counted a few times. The CDR3 bases are TGCGCCAGCAGCCAAGTGTGGGGACCTAGCAATCAGCCCCAGCATTTT. Translated, it gives CASSQVWGPSNQPQHF. The rearrangement joins TRBV4-1 to TRBJ1-5; possibly TRBD1 for D (5 bases). The ends were cut back, 1 base at V and 0 bases at J, with 10 bases in the middle. Per germline, CDR1 MGHRA and CDR2 YSYEKL. This CDR3 comprises 16 residues.

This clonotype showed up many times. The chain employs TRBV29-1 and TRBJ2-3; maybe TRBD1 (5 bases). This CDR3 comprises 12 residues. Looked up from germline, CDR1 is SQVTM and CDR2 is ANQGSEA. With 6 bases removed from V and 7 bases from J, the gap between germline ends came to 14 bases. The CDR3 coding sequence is TGCAGCGTCCTTAGGGGCGCAAATACGCAGTATTTT. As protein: CSVLRGANTQYF.

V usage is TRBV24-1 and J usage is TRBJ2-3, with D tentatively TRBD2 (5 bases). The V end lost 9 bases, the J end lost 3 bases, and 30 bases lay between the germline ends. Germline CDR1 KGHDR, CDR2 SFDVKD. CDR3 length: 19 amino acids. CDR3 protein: CATDRSLWGATTSTDTQYF. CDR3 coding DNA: TGTGCCACCGATCGTAGTTTATGGGGAGCTACTACCTCGACAGATACGCAGTATTTT.

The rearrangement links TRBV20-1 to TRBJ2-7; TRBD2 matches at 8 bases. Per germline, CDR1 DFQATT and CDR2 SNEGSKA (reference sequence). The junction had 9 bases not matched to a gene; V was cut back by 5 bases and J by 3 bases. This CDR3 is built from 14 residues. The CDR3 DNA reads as TGCAGTGCTCAGACCGGGACTAGGAACTACGAGCAGTACTTC. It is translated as CSAQTGTRNYEQYF.

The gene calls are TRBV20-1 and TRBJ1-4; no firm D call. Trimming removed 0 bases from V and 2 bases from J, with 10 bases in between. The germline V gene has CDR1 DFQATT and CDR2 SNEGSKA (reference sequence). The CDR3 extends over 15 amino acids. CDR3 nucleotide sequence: TGCAGTGCTAGAGATCCGGGGAGGACTAATGAAAAACTGTTTTTT. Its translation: CSARDPGRTNEKLFF.

CDR3 DNA sequence: TGCGCCAGCAGTGGGGATGGACAGACCTACGAGCAGTACTTC. This translates into CASSGDGQTYEQYF. The gene calls are TRBV10-2 and TRBJ2-7; a possible D gene is TRBD1 (6 bases). Germline CDR1 WSHSY, CDR2 SAAADI. The CDR3 has 14 amino acids. Trimming took 4 bases from V and 2 from J, leaving 12 bases between them.

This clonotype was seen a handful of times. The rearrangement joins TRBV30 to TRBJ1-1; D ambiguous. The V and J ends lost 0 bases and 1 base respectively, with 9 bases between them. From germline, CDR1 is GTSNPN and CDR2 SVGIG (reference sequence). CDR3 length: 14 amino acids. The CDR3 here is CAWSVGQKNTEAFF. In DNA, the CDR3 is TGTGCCTGGAGTGTAGGGCAGAAGAACACTGAAGCTTTCTTT.

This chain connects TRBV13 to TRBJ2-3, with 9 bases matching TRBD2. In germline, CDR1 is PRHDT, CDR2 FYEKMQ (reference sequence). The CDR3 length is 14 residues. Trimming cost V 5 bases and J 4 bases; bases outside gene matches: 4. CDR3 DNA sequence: TGTGCCAGCAGCCCCGCGGGGGGGCCAGATACGCAGTATTTT. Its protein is CASSPAGGPDTQYF. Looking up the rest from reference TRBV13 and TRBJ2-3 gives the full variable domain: AAGVIQSPRHLIKEKRETATLKCYPIPRHDTVYWYQQGPGQDPQFLISFYEKMQSDKGSIPDRFSAQQFSDYHSELNMSSLELGDSALYFCASSPAGGPDTQYFGPGTRLTVL.

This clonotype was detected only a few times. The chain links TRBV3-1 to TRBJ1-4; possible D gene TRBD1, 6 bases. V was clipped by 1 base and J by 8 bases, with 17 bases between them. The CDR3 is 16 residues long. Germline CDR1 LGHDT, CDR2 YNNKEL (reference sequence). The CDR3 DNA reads TGTGCCAGCAGCCAAGTGGGGGCCACTACGGGGGAAAAACTGTTTTTT. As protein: CASSQVGATTGEKLFF. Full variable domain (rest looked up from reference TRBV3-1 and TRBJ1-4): DTAVSQTPKYLVTQMGNDKSIKCEQNLGHDTMYWYKQDSKKFLKIMFSYNNKELIINETVPNRFSPKSPDKAHLNLHINSLELGDSAVYFCASSQVGATTGEKLFFGSGTQLSVL.

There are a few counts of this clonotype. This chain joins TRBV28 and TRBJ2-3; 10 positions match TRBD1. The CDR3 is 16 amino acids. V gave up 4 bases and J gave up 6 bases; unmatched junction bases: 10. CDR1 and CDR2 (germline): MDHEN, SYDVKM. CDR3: CASSSGETGGEDTQYF. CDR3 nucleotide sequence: TGTGCCAGCAGTTCGGGAGAGACAGGGGGCGAGGATACGCAGTATTTT. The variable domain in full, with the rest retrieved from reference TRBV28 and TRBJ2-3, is DVKVTQSSRYLVKRTGEKVFLECVQDMDHENMFWYRQDPGLGLRLIYFSYDVKMKEKGDIPEGYSVSREKKERFSLILESASTNQTSMYLCASSSGETGGEDTQYFGPGTRLTVL.

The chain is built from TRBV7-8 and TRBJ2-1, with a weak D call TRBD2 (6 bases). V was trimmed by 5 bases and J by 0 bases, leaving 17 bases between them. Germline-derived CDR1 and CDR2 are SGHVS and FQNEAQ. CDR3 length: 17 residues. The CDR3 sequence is CASSTFRRESSYNEQFF. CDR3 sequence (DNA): TGTGCCAGCAGCACCTTTAGGAGGGAGAGCTCCTACAATGAGCAGTTCTTC.

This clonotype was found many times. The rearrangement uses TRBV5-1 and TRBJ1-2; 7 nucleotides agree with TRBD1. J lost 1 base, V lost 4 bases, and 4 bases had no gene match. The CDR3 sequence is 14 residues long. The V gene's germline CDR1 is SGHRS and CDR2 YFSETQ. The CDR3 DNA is TGCGCCAGCAGCCCCGGGACAGTTAACTATGGCTACACCTTC. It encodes CASSPGTVNYGYTF.

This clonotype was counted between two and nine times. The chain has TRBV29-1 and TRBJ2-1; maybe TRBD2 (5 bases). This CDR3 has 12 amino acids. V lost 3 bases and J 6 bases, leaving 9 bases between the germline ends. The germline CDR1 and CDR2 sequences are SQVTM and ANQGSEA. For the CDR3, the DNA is TGCAGCGTTGATGCTAGCTTCAATGAGCAGTTCTTC. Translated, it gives CSVDASFNEQFF.